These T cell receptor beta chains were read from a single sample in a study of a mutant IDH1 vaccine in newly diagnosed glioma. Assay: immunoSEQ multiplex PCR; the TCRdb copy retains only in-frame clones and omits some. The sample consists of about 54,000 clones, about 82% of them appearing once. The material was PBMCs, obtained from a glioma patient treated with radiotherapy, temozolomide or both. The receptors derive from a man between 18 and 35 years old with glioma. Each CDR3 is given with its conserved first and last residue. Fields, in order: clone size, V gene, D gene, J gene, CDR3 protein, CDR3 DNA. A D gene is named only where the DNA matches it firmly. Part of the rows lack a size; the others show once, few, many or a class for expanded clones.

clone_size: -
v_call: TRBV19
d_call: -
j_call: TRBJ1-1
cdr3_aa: CASSIDLSSFTEAFF
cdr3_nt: TGTGCCAGTAGTATAGATCTCTCCAGCTTCACTGAAGCTTTCTTT

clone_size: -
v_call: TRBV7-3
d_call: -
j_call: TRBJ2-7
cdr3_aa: CASSPKGPWGIHEQYF
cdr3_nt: TGTGCCAGCAGCCCAAAAGGCCCATGGGGGATCCACGAGCAGTACTTC

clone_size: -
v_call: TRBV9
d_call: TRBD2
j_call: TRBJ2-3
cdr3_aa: CASSVSGGAPTDTQYF
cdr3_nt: TGTGCCAGCAGCGTTAGCGGGGGGGCCCCCACAGATACGCAGTATTTT

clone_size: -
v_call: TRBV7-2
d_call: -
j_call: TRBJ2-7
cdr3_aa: CASSLARGGAGEQYF
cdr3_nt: TGTGCCAGCAGCTTAGCGCGTGGGGGGGCAGGGGAGCAGTACTTC

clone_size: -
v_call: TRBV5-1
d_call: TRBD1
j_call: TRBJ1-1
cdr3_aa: CASSLALTGAEAFF
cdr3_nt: TGCGCCAGCAGCTTGGCCTTGACAGGGGCTGAAGCTTTCTTT

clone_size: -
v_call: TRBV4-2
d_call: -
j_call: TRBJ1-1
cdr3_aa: CASSPTGSGNTEAFF
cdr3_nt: TGTGCCAGCAGCCCGACAGGTTCAGGGAACACTGAAGCTTTCTTT

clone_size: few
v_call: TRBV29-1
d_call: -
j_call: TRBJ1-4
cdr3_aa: CSVSPANEKLFF
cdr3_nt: TGCAGCGTTTCCCCGGCTAATGAAAAACTGTTTTTT

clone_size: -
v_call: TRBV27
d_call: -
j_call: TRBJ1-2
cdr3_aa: CASSSQGGYGYTF
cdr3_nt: TGTGCCAGCAGTTCACAGGGAGGCTATGGCTACACCTTC

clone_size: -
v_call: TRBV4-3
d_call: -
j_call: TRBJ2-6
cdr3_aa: CASSPSRAGANVLTF
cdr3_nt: TGCGCCAGCAGCCCGAGCAGGGCTGGGGCCAACGTCCTGACTTTC

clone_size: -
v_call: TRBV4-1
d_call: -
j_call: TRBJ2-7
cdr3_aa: CASSQDGLNYYEQYF
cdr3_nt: TGCGCCAGCAGCCAAGATGGACTGAATTATTACGAGCAGTACTTC

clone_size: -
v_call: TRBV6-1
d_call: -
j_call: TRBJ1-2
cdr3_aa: CASSEGLTVTLGYTF
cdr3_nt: TGTGCCAGCAGTGAAGGTTTAACAGTCACGTTGGGCTACACCTTC

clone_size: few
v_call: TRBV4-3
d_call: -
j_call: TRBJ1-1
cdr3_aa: CASSQTSMNTEAFF
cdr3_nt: TGCGCCAGCAGCCAGACATCTATGAACACTGAAGCTTTCTTT

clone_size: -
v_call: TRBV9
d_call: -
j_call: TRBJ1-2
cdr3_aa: CASSQKLQGTEGYTF
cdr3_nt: TGTGCCAGCAGCCAGAAACTACAGGGAACGGAGGGCTACACCTTC

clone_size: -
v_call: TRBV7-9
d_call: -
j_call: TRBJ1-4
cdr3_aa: CASSQKMDGNEKLFF
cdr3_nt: TGTGCCAGCAGCCAAAAAATGGACGGGAATGAAAAACTGTTTTTT

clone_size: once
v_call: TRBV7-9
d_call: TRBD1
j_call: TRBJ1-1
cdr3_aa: CASSLADRRRTEAFF
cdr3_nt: TGTGCCAGCAGCTTAGCGGACAGGAGGAGAACTGAAGCTTTCTTT

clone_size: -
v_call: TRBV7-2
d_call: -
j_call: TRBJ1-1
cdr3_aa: CASSLAQGMNTEAFF
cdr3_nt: TGTGCCAGCAGCTTGGCGCAGGGGATGAACACTGAAGCTTTCTTT

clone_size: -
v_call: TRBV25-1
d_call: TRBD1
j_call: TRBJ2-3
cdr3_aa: CASSVGRQGVSDTQYF
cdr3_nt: TGTGCCAGCAGTGTTGGTAGACAGGGGGTTTCAGATACGCAGTATTTT

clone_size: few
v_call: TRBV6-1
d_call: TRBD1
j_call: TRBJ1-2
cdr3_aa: CASRGQGAVDYGYTF
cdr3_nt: TGTGCCAGCAGGGGACAGGGGGCAGTCGACTATGGCTACACCTTC

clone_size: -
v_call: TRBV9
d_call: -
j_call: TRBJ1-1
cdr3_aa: CASSVGSMGTEAFF
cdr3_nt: TGTGCCAGCAGCGTAGGGTCGATGGGCACTGAAGCTTTCTTT

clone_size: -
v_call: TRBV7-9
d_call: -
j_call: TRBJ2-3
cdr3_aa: CASSLERGGWGDTQYF
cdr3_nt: TGTGCCAGCAGCTTGGAGAGGGGCGGGTGGGGAGATACGCAGTATTTT

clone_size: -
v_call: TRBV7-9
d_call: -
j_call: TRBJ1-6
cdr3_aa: CASNRDSRNSPLHF
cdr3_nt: TGTGCCAGCAACCGAGACAGCCGGAATTCACCCCTCCACTTT

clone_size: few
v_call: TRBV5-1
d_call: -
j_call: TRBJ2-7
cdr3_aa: CASSLGYSYEQYF
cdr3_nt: TGCGCCAGCAGCTTGGGCTATTCCTACGAGCAGTACTTC

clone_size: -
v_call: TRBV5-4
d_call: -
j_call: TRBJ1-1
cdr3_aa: CASSLARANTEAFF
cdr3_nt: TGTGCCAGCAGCTTGGCCAGGGCGAACACTGAAGCTTTCTTT

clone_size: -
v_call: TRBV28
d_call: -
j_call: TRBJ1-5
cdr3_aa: CASSFLGSPGQPQHF
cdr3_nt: TGTGCCAGCAGTTTTTTGGGATCCCCCGGGCAGCCCCAGCATTTT

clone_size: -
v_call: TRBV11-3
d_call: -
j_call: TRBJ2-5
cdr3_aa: CASSSYSQETQYF
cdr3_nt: TGTGCCAGCAGCTCCTACAGCCAAGAGACCCAGTACTTC

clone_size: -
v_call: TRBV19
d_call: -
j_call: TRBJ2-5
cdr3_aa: CASSIRSPQETQYF
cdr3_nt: TGTGCCAGTAGTATCCGAAGCCCCCAAGAGACCCAGTACTTC

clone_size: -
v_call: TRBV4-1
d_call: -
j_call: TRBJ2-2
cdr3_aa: CASSPQWSPDTGELFF
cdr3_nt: TGCGCCAGCAGCCCCCAGTGGAGCCCCGACACCGGGGAGCTGTTTTTT

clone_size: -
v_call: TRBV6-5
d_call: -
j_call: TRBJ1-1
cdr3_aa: CASSSGRADTEAFF
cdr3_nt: TGTGCCAGCAGTTCGGGGCGGGCGGACACTGAAGCTTTCTTT

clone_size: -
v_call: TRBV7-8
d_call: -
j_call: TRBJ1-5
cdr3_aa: CASSLMLGNQPQHF
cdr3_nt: TGTGCCAGCAGCTTAATGCTGGGCAATCAGCCCCAGCATTTT

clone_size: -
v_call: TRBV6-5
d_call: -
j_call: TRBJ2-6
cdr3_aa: CASSLGGAGANVLTF
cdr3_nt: TGTGCCAGCAGTTTGGGGGGCGCTGGGGCCAACGTCCTGACTTTC